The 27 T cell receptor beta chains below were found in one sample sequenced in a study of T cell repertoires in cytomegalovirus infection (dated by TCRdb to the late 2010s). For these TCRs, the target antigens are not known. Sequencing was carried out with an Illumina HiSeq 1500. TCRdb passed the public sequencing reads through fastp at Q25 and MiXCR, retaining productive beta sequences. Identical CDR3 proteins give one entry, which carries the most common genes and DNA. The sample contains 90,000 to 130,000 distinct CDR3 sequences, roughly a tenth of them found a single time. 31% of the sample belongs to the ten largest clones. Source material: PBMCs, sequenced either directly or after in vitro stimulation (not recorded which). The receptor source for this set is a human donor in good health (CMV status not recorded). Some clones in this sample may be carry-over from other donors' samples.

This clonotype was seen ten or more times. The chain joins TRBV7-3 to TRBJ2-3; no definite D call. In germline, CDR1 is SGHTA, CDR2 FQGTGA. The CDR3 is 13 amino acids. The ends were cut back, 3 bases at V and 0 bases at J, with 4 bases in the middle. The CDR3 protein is CASSFSSTDTQYF. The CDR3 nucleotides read TGTGCCAGCAGCTTTTCTAGCACAGATACGCAGTATTTT.

Written as DNA, the CDR3 is TGTGCCAGCAGCCAAGTTCAGGGCCAATATAATTCACCCCTCCACTTT. Its translation: CASSQVQGQYNSPLHF. V usage is TRBV4-2 and J usage is TRBJ1-6, with TRBD1 as a possible D gene (5 bases). Germline CDR1 and CDR2: LGHNA and YNFKEQ. V was clipped by 1 base and J by 4 bases, with 11 bases between them. This CDR3 is 16 amino acids long.

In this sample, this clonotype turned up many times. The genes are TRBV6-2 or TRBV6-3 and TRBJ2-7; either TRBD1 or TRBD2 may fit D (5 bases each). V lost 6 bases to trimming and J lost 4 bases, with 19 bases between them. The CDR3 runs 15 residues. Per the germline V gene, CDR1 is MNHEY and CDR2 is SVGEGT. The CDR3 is CASSPGDGQWYEQYV. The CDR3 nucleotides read TGTGCCAGCAGCCCCGGGGACGGACAATGGTACGAGCAGTACGTC.

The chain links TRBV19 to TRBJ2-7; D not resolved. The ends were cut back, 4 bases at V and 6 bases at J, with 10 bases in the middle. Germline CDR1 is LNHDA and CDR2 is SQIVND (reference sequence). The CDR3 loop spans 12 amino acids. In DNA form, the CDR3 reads TGTGCCAGTAGTACCGGACCGGGCGAGCAGTACTTC. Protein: CASSTGPGEQYF. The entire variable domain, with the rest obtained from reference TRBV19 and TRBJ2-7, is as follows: DGGITQSPKYLFRKEGQNVTLSCEQNLNHDAMYWYRQDPGQGLRLIYYSQIVNDFQKGDIAEGYSVSREKKESFPLTVTSAQKNPTAFYLCASSTGPGEQYFGPGTRLTVT.

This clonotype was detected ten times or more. The CDR3 nucleotides are TGTGCCAGCGGGGACGGGGGGTTTGCCCTTAACTATGGCTACACCTTC. Residues: CASGDGGFALNYGYTF. The rearrangement links TRBV28 to TRBJ1-2, with a tentative D call TRBD1 (5 bases). This CDR3 comprises 16 residues. Germline CDR1 MDHEN, CDR2 SYDVKM. V was trimmed by 8 bases and J by 1 base, leaving 20 bases between them.

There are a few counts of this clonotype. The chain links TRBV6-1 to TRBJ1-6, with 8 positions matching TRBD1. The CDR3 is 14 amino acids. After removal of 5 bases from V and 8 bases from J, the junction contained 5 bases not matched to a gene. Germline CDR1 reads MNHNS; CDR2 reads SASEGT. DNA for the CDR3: TGTGCCAGCAGTCCCCAGGGGGCGGATTCACCCCTCCACTTT. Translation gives CASSPQGADSPLHF.

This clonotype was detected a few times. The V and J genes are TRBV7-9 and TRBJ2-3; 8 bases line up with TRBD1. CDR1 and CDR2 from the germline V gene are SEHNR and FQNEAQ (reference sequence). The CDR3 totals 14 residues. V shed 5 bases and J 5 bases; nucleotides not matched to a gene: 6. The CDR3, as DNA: TGTGCCAGCAGCGTAGGAGGGACAGGAGATACGCAGTATTTT. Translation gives CASSVGGTGDTQYF.

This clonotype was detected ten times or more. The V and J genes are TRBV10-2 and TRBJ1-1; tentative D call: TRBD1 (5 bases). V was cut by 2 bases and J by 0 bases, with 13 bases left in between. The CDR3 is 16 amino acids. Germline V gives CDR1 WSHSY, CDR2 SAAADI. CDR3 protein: CASSEAGLSMNTEAFF. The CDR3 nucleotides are TGCGCCAGCAGTGAGGCAGGGCTTTCGATGAACACTGAAGCTTTCTTT.

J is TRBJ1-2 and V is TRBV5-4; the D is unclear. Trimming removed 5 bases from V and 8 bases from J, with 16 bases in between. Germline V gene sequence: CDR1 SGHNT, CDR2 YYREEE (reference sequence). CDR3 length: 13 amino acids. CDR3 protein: CASRSDSVRGYTF. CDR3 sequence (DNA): TGTGCCAGCAGATCAGATAGTGTGCGGGGCTACACCTTC.

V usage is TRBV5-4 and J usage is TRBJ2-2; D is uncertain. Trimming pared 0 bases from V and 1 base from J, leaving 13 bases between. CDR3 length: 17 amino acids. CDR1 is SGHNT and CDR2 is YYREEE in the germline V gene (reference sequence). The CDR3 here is CASSLDPRTQNTGELFF. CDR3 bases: TGTGCCAGCAGCTTGGACCCCAGGACCCAGAACACCGGGGAGCTGTTTTTT.

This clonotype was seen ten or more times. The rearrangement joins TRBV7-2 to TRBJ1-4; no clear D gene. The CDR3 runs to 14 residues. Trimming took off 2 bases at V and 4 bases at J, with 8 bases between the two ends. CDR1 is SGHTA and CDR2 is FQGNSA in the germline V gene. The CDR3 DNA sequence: TGTGCCAGCAGCTTACAACTTATTAATGAAAAACTGTTTTTT. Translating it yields CASSLQLINEKLFF.

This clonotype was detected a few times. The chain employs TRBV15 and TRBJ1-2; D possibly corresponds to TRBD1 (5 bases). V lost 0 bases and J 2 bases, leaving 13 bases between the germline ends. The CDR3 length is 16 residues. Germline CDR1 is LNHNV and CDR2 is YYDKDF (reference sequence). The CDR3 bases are TGTGCCACCAGCAGAGATGATGGGGGAGGAAACTATGGCTACACCTTC. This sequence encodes CATSRDDGGGNYGYTF.

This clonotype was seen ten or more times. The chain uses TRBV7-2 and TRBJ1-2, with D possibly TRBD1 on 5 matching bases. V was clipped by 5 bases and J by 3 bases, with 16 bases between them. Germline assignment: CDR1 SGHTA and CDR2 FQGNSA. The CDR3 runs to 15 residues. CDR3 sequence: CASSPGPYVDYGYTF. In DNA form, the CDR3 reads TGTGCCAGCAGCCCGGGGCCTTATGTGGACTATGGCTACACCTTC. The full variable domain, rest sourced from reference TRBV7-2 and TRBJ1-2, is GAGVSQSPSNKVTEKGKDVELRCDPISGHTALYWYRQSLGQGLEFLIYFQGNSAPDKSGLPSDRFSAERTGGSVSTLTIQRTQQEDSAVYLCASSPGPYVDYGYTFGSGTRLTVV.

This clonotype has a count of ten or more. The CDR3 coding sequence is TGTGCCATCAGTGACAGGACGTTGAACACTGAAGCTTTCTTT. Encoded protein: CAISDRTLNTEAFF. This chain links TRBV10-3 with TRBJ1-1; no definite D call. The CDR3 runs 14 residues. CDR1 is ENHRY, CDR2 SYGVKD, per germline. Trimming removed 3 bases at V and 0 bases at J, with 8 bases between.

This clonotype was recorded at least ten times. CDR3: CASSDHGVGVGYTF. CDR3 DNA: TGTGCCAGCAGTGACCATGGGGTTGGGGTTGGCTACACCTTC. This sequence joins TRBV25-1 and TRBJ1-2; the D is unclear. The CDR3 spans 14 residues. Germline V lookup: CDR1 MGHDK, CDR2 SYGVNS. Trimming left V 3 bases short and J 7 bases short, with 15 bases between.

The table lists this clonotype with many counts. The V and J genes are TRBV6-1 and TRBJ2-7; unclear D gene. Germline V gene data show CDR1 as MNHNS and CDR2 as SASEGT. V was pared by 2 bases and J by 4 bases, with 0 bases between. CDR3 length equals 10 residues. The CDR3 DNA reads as TGTGCCAGCAGTGAATACGAGCAGTACTTC. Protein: CASSEYEQYF.

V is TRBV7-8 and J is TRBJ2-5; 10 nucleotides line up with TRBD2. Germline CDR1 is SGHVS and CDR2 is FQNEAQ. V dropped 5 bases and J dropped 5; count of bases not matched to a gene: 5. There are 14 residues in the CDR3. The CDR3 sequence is CASSEAGGGETQYF. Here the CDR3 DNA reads TGTGCCAGCAGCGAAGCGGGAGGGGGTGAGACCCAGTACTTC.

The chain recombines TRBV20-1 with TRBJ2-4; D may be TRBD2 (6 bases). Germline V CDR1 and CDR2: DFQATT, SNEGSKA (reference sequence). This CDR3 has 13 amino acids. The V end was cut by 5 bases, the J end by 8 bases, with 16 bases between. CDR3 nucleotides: TGCAGTGCTTCAAGCCCCGGCGGGGACATTCAGTACTTC. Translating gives CSASSPGGDIQYF.

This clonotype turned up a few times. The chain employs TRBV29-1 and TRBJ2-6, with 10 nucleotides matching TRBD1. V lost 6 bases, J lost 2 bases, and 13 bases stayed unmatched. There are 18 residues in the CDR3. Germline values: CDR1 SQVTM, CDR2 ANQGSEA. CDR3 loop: CSVRDRDRGLTGANVLTF. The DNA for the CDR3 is TGCAGCGTGCGGGACCGGGACAGGGGTCTGACTGGGGCCAACGTCCTGACTTTC.

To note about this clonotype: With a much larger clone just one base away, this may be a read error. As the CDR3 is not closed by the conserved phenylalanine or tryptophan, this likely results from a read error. CDR3 coding DNA: TGTGCCAGCAGACCCGCGGTTTATTCTGGAAACACCATATATTCT. This encodes CASRPAVYSGNTIYS. V and J are TRBV12-3 or TRBV12-4 and TRBJ1-3; D remains ambiguous. The CDR3 covers 15 residues. The V end was cut by 6 bases, the J end by 1 base, with 13 bases between.

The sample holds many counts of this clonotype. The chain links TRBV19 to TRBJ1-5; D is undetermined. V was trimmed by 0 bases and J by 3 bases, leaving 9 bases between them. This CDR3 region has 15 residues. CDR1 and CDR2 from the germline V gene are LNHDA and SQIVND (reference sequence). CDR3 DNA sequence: TGTGCCAGTAGTATAGATCCGGCGATCAATCAGCCCCAGCATTTT. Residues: CASSIDPAINQPQHF.

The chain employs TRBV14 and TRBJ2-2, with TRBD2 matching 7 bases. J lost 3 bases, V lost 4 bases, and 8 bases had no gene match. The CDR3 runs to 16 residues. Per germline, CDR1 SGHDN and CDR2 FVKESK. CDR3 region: CASSPAGRAYTGELFF. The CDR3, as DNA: TGTGCCAGCAGCCCGGCTGGGAGGGCGTACACCGGGGAGCTGTTTTTT. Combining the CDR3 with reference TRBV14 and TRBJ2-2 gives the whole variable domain EAGVTQFPSHSVIEKGQTVTLRCDPISGHDNLYWYRRVMGKEIKFLLHFVKESKQDESGMPNNRFLAERTGGTYSTLKVQPAELEDSGVYFCASSPAGRAYTGELFFGEGSRLTVL.

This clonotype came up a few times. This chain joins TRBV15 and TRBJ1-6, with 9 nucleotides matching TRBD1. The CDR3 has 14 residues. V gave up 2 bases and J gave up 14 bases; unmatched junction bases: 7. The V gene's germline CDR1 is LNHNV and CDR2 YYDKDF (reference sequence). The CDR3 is CATSRSGQGKALHF. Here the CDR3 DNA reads TGTGCCACCAGCAGATCGGGACAGGGAAAAGCCCTCCACTTT.

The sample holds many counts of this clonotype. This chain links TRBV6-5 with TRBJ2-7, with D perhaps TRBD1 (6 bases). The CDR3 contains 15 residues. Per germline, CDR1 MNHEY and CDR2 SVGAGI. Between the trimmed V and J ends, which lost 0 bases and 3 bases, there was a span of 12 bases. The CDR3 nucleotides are TGTGCCAGCAGTTACTCGGCCACAGGGCACTACGAGCAGTACGTC. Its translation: CASSYSATGHYEQYV.

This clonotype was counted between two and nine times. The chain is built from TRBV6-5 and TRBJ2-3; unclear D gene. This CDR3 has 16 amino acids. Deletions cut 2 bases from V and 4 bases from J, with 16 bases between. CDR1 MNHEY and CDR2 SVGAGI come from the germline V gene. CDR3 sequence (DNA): TGTGCCAGCAGTTACACCTATGACTCGGCCCCAGATACGCAGTATTTT. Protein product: CASSYTYDSAPDTQYF.

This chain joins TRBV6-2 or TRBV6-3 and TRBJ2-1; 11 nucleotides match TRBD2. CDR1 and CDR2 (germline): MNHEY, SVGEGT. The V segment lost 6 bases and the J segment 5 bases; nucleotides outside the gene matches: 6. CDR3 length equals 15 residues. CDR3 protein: CASRTGTSGNNEQFF. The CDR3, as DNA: TGTGCCAGCAGGACCGGGACTAGCGGTAACAATGAGCAGTTCTTC.

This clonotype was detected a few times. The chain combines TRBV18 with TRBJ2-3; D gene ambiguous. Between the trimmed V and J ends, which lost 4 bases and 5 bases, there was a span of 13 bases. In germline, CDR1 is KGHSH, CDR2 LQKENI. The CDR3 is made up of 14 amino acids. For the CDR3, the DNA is TGTGCCAGCTCACGACTTCTCGAAGGAGATACGCAGTATTTT. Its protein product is CASSRLLEGDTQYF.